This entry concerns a single TCR beta chain. TCRdb re-called the RT-PCR reads through MiXCR, storing one row per CDR3 protein. Of over 200,000 distinct CDR3 sequences detected, around 40% appear once; the ten largest clones hold around a tenth. The data were taken from a study of patients and donors after allogeneic stem cell transplantation. CDR3 length equals 12 residues. Trimming removed 6 bases from V and 3 bases from J, with 12 bases in between. Germline-derived CDR1 and CDR2 are DFQATT and SNEGSKA (reference sequence). The sequencing input was blood, either unsorted or a sorted T cell fraction (not recorded which). The V and J genes are TRBV20-1 and TRBJ2-7; D remains unclear. This sequence originates from a human donor who was either an allogeneic HSCT recipient or a stem cell or donor lymphocyte infusion donor (not recorded which). It is not recorded whose cells these are; they may come from a transplant donor. This chain's CDR3 is CSALSSLYEQYF. The DNA for the CDR3 is TGCAGTGCCCTAAGTTCCCTCTACGAGCAGTACTTC.